This T cell receptor beta chain was found in a study of cytomegalovirus exposure and HLA in healthy donors. Study results and caveats: Rare TCR sequences predominated, though certain public TCRs were found in many donors. Researchers reported that a few CMV-associated chains were confirmed in vitro as CMV antigen-specific.

Comments on this clone: Its antigen is unknown.

Generated by immunoSEQ multiplex PCR, the TCRdb table keeps only in-frame clones and is missing some. The sample gives under 200,000 clones, approximately 86% of which show up once; 2% to 2.5% is in the top ten. CDR1 is LNHDA, CDR2 SQIVND, per germline (reference sequence). The CDR3 is 16 amino acids. The germline V and J ends were trimmed by 7 bases and 2 bases, with 17 bases remaining between them. The receptor's source is a woman aged 18-29 years in good health and CMV-seronegative. This rearrangement joins TRBV19 to TRBJ1-4; no clear D gene. Sequenced input: PBMCs. Written as DNA, the CDR3 is TGTGCCAGTACAGTCTTTTCACAGCGGACTAATGAAAAACTGTTTTTT. It codes for CASTVFSQRTNEKLFF. Full variable domain (rest looked up from reference TRBV19 and TRBJ1-4): DGGITQSPKYLFRKEGQNVTLSCEQNLNHDAMYWYRQDPGQGLRLIYYSQIVNDFQKGDIAEGYSVSREKKESFPLTVTSAQKNPTAFYLCASTVFSQRTNEKLFFGSGTQLSVL.